Listed below are T cell receptor beta chains from one sample, sequenced in a study of cytomegalovirus exposure and HLA in healthy donors. The method was immunoSEQ multiplex PCR; TCRdb's version includes in-frame clones alone and lacks a portion of them. The sample has about 120,000 clones, approximately 80% seen once. The sequencing sample was made of PBMCs. Every receptor here comes from a man aged 18 to 29 in good health and CMV-seronegative. Each CDR3 is given with its conserved first and last residue. Each record gives: D gene, clone size, V gene, J gene, CDR3 protein, CDR3 DNA. A D gene is named only where the DNA matches it firmly. Clone sizes are given selectively: once, few, many, or a class where the clone is expanded.

D: TRBD1
size: NA
V: TRBV5-4
J: TRBJ2-4
CDR3: CASSATPQTGMGIQYF
DNA: TGTGCCAGCAGCGCAACCCCCCAGACAGGGATGGGCATTCAGTACTTC

D: TRBD2
size: NA
V: TRBV5-3
J: TRBJ2-1
CDR3: CARSSEPWTSVGHNEQFF
DNA: TGTGCCAGAAGCTCTGAGCCATGGACTAGCGTCGGTCACAATGAGCAGTTCTTC

D: NA
size: few
V: TRBV5-8
J: TRBJ1-5
CDR3: CASSSPGFWPQHF
DNA: TGTGCCAGCAGCTCGCCGGGTTTTTGGCCCCAGCATTTT

D: NA
size: NA
V: TRBV2
J: TRBJ1-1
CDR3: CASSDNGNTEAFF
DNA: TGTGCCAGCAGTGACAACGGGAACACTGAAGCTTTCTTT

D: TRBD2
size: few
V: TRBV7-9
J: TRBJ2-1
CDR3: CASSFSGGYNEQFF
DNA: TGTGCCAGCAGCTTCAGCGGGGGGTACAATGAGCAGTTCTTC

D: TRBD2
size: once
V: TRBV28
J: TRBJ2-4
CDR3: CASSLGTSGRRVDIQYF
DNA: TGTGCCAGCAGTCTGGGGACTAGCGGGAGGCGGGTAGACATTCAGTACTTC

D: NA
size: once
V: TRBV30
J: TRBJ1-6
CDR3: CARSGGFSSPLHF
DNA: TGTGCCCGGTCGGGAGGGTTTAGTTCACCCCTCCACTTT

D: TRBD2
size: NA
V: TRBV27
J: TRBJ2-1
CDR3: CASSSLAGNEQFF
DNA: TGTGCCAGCAGTTCTCTAGCGGGCAATGAGCAGTTCTTC

D: NA
size: once
V: TRBV9
J: TRBJ2-2
CDR3: CASSPFPLNTGELFF
DNA: TGTGCCAGCAGCCCTTTCCCCCTGAACACCGGGGAGCTGTTTTTT

D: NA
size: NA
V: TRBV7-9
J: TRBJ2-1
CDR3: CASSLSRLLNEQFF
DNA: TGTGCCAGCAGCTTAAGTAGACTACTTAATGAGCAGTTCTTC

D: NA
size: few
V: TRBV6-1
J: TRBJ1-3
CDR3: CASSEAGGHRNTIYF
DNA: TGTGCCAGCAGTGAAGCCGGGGGGCATAGAAACACCATATATTTT

D: NA
size: NA
V: TRBV7-8
J: TRBJ2-5
CDR3: CATREEGETQYF
DNA: TGTGCAACTCGGGAAGAGGGAGAGACCCAGTACTTC

D: TRBD1
size: few
V: TRBV2
J: TRBJ1-6
CDR3: CASNNRDRALSPLHF
DNA: TGTGCCAGCAATAACAGGGACAGGGCTTTGTCACCCCTCCACTTT

D: TRBD1
size: once
V: TRBV2
J: TRBJ2-3
CDR3: CASGQGYTDTQYF
DNA: TGTGCCAGCGGACAGGGATACACAGATACGCAGTATTTT

D: NA
size: NA
V: TRBV5-6
J: TRBJ1-2
CDR3: CASSFGRDYTF
DNA: TGTGCCAGCAGCTTTGGTCGCGACTACACCTTC

D: NA
size: once
V: TRBV9
J: TRBJ2-1
CDR3: CASSVTGYNEQFF
DNA: TGTGCCAGCAGCGTAACTGGTTACAATGAGCAGTTCTTC

D: NA
size: NA
V: TRBV5-4
J: TRBJ1-1
CDR3: CASSSRGGNTEAFF
DNA: TGTGCCAGCAGCTCCCGAGGGGGGAACACTGAAGCTTTCTTT

D: TRBD2
size: NA
V: TRBV7-9
J: TRBJ2-1
CDR3: CASSHTRLAGDNEQFF
DNA: TGTGCCAGCAGCCACACCAGACTAGCGGGAGACAATGAGCAGTTCTTC

D: NA
size: NA
V: TRBV6-4
J: TRBJ2-2
CDR3: CASSAPGGELFF
DNA: TGTGCCAGCAGTGCACCAGGAGGGGAGCTGTTTTTT

D: NA
size: NA
V: TRBV7-3
J: TRBJ2-3
CDR3: CASSSTLTDTQYF
DNA: TGTGCCAGCAGCTCGACTCTCACAGATACGCAGTATTTT

D: TRBD1
size: NA
V: TRBV9
J: TRBJ2-7
CDR3: CASSVGTGAYEQYF
DNA: TGTGCCAGCAGCGTAGGGACAGGGGCCTACGAGCAGTACTTC

D: TRBD1
size: NA
V: TRBV4-2
J: TRBJ1-5
CDR3: CASSQDGQGYQPQHF
DNA: TGTGCCAGCAGCCAAGATGGACAGGGCTATCAGCCCCAGCATTTT

D: NA
size: NA
V: TRBV27
J: TRBJ2-1
CDR3: CASSLGVGGPPNEQFF
DNA: TGTGCCAGCAGTTTAGGGGTCGGGGGACCGCCCAATGAGCAGTTCTTC

D: NA
size: NA
V: TRBV6-6
J: TRBJ1-1
CDR3: CASNEQGREAFF
DNA: TGTGCCAGCAATGAACAGGGCCGTGAAGCTTTCTTT

D: TRBD2
size: NA
V: TRBV28
J: TRBJ2-7
CDR3: CASSRTVGGRSEQYF
DNA: TGTGCCAGCAGCCGTACGGTGGGCGGGAGGAGCGAGCAGTACTTC

D: TRBD2
size: NA
V: TRBV7-9
J: TRBJ2-3
CDR3: CAGELAGGPVGTDTQYF
DNA: TGTGCCGGCGAGCTAGCGGGAGGGCCCGTGGGCACAGATACGCAGTATTTT

D: TRBD2
size: NA
V: TRBV7-6
J: TRBJ2-1
CDR3: CASSLAVGAGGHNEQFF
DNA: TGTGCCAGCAGCTTAGCTGTGGGAGCGGGAGGTCACAATGAGCAGTTCTTC

D: NA
size: once
V: TRBV7-2
J: TRBJ1-3
CDR3: CASSLEAGEGNTIYF
DNA: TGTGCCAGCAGCTTGGAGGCAGGGGAAGGAAACACCATATATTTT

D: NA
size: NA
V: TRBV11-2
J: TRBJ2-2
CDR3: CASSSTYRTHTGELFF
DNA: TGTGCCAGCAGCTCTACTTACAGAACCCACACCGGGGAGCTGTTTTTT

D: TRBD2
size: NA
V: TRBV11-2
J: TRBJ2-2
CDR3: CASSLAPWGAGDTGELFF
DNA: TGTGCCAGCAGCTTAGCTCCCTGGGGAGCGGGAGACACCGGGGAGCTGTTTTTT